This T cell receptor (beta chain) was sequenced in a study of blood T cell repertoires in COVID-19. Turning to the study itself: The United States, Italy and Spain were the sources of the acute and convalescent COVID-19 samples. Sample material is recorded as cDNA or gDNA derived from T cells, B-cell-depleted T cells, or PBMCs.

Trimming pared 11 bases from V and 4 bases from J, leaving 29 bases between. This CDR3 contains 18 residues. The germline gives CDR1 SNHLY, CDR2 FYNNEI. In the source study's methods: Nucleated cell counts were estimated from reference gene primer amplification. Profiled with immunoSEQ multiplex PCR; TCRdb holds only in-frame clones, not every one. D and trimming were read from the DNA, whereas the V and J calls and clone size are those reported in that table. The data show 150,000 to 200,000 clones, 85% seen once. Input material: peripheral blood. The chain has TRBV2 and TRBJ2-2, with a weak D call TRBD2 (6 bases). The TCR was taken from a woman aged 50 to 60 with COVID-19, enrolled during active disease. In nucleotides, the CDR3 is TGTGCCGCATCCAACGTCAATCCAGGGTATAGCGGCACCGGGGAGCTGTTTTTT. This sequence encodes CAASNVNPGYSGTGELFF.